This TCR beta chain was obtained from a study of shared clonotypes between healthy human individuals. Per the authors' pipeline: ImmunoSEQ sequences covered only the junction and lacked quality scores; filtering therefore differed. This table comes from immunoSEQ multiplex PCR, and its TCRdb copy is limited to in-frame clones, with some not included. V and J calls plus clone size are reproduced from that table; the DNA served to infer D and trimming. The sample has fewer than 350,000 clones; around nine tenths are singletons. V was clipped by 5 bases and J by 0 bases, with 8 bases between them. CDR3 length: 13 residues. Germline CDR1 and CDR2: MNHEY and SMNVEV (reference sequence).

The sample taken for sequencing was memory CD8+ T cells sorted from blood. Documented subset: CD45RO+ cells pooled with CCR7-negative TemRA cells. The clonotype comes from a man in his late teens or twenties in good health. The chain carries TRBV27 and TRBJ2-7; D is unresolved. For the CDR3, the DNA is TGTGCCAGCAGTCCTCCTTCCTCCTACGAGCAGTACTTC. Encoded protein: CASSPPSSYEQYF.